The T cell receptor beta chain under discussion was sequenced for a study of vaccination effects on CD4 cells after COVID-19. Assay: immunoSEQ multiplex PCR; the TCRdb copy retains only in-frame clones and omits some. Of some 69,000 clones in the sample, roughly 73% were seen once. Germline CDR1 GTSNPN, CDR2 SVGIG (reference sequence). Deletions cut 1 base from V and 5 bases from J, with 18 bases between. This CDR3 comprises 16 residues. Comment on this clone: Its antigen remains unknown.

Cultured cells yielded isolated CD4+ T cells after roughly 11 days. Subjects were given two BNT162b2 or mRNA-1273 vaccine doses. This chain joins TRBV30 and TRBJ2-1; D unclear. This clonotype originated in a human donor who received a COVID-19 vaccine. The sample in question was CD4+ T cells from PBMCs cultured without peptide, obtained after COVID-19 vaccination. The CDR3 DNA is TGTGCCTGGAGTGGGCTTTACAGAGGAGCTAACAATGAGCAGTTCTTC. Translating it yields CAWSGLYRGANNEQFF.